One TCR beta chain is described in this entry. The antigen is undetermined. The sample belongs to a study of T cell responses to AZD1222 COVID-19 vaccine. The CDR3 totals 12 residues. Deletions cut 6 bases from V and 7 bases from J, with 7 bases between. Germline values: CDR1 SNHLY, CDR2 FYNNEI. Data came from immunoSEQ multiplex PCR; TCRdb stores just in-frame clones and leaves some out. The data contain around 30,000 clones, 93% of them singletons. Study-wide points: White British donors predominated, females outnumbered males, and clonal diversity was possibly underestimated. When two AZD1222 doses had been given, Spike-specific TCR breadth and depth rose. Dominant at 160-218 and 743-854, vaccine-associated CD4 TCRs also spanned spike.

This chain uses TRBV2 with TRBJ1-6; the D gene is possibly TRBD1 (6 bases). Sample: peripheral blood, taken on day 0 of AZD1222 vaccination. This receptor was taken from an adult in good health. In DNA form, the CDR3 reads TGTGCCAGCAGAACAGGGAATTCACCCCTCCACTTT. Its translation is CASRTGNSPLHF.